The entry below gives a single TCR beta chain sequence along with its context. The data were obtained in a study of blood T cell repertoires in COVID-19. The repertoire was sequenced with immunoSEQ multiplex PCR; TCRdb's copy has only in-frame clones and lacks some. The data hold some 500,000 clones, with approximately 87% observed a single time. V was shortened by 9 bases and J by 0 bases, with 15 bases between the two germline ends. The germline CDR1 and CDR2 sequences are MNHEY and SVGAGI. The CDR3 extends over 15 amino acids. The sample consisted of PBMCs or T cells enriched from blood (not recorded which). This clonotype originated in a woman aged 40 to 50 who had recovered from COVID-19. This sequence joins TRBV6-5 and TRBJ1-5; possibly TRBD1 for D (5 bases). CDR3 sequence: CASFTGSYSNQPQHF. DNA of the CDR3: TGTGCCAGTTTCACAGGTAGCTATAGCAATCAGCCCCAGCATTTT.